This TCR beta chain was observed in a study of blood T cell repertoires in COVID-19. Per germline, CDR1 SGHTA and CDR2 FQGNSA. V gave up 1 base and J gave up 10 bases, with 11 bases separating them. The CDR3 spans 14 residues. Profiled with immunoSEQ multiplex PCR; TCRdb holds only in-frame clones, not every one. The repertoire holds about 55,000 clones, with about four fifths as singletons. The sequence was collected from a human donor in a cohort sampled during active or convalescent COVID-19. This chain joins TRBV7-2 and TRBJ1-6; D call uncertain. The source material was peripheral blood. CDR3 sequence (DNA): TGTGCCAGCAGCTTAGAAGCGGTCGAATCACCCCTCCACTTT. Its protein is CASSLEAVESPLHF.